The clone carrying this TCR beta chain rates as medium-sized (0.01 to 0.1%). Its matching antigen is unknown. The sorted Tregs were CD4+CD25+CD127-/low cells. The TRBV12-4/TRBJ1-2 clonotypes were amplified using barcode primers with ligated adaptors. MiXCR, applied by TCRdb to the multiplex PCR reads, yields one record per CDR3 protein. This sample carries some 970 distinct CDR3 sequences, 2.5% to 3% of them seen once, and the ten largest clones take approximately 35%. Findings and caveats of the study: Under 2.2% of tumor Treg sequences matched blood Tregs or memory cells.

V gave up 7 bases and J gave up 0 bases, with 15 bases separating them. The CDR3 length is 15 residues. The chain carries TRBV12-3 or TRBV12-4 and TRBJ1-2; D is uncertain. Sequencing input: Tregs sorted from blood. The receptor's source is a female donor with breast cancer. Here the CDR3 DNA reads TGTGCCAGCACTCAAAGCCGACGCTCTAACTATGGCTACACCTTC. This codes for CASTQSRRSNYGYTF.